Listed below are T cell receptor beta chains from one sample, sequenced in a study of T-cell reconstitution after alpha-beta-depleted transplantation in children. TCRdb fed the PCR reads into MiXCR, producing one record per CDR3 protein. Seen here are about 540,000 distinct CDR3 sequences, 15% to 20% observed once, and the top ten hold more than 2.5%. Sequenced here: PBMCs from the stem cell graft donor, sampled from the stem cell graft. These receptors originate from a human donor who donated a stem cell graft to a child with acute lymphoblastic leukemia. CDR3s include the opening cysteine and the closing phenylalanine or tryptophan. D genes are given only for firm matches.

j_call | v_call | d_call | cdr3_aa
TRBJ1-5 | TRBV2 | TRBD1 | CASRPGTGANQPQHF
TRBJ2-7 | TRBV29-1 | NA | CSVGGETYEQYF
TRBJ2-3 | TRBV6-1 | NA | CASTFGGRDNTDTQYF
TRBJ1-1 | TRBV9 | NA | CASSVLLGGTEAFF
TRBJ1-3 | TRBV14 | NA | CASSPLGSGNTIYF
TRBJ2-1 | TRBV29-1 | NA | CSVPGPGEQFF
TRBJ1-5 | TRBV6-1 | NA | CASSEAGRQPQHF
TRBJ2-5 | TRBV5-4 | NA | CASSLGQEETQYF
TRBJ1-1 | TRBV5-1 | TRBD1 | CASSPGQGSEAFF
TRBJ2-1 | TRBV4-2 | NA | CASSQVYSEYNEQFF
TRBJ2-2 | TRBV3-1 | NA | CASSQGSRGGVVF
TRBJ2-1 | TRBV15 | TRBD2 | CATSRDKAGGPGDEQFF
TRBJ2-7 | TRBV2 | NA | CASSERQLVYEQYF
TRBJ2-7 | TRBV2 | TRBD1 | CASKVQGLNYEQYF
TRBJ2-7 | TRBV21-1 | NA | CASSKARVRVYEQYF
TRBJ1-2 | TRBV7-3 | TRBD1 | CASSLSSTGTGGYTF
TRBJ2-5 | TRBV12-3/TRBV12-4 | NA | CASSEMTTAQETQYF
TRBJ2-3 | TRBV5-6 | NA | CASSAQGPDTQYF
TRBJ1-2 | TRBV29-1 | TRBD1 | CSALEGAEGYTF
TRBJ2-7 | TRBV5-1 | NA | CASRRTETYEQYF
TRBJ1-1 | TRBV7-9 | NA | CASSLRPQDTEAFF
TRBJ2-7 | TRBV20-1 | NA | CSASPTRGRGEQYF
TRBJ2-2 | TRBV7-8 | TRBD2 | CASSLGLAGVPGELFF
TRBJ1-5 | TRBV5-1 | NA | CASSSTEVSSYSNQPQHF
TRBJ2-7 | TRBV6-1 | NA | CASSQDQSDYQEQYF
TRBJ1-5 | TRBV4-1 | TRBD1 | CASSHGTGLQPQHF
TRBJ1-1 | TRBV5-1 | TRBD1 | CASSPWTGVNTEAFF
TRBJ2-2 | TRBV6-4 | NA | CASSDGINTGELFF
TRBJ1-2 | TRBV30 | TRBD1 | CAWTHGTVYGYTF
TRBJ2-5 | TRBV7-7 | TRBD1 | CASSLNRGILETQYF
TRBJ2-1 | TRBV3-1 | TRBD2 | CASSQGLRFVNEQFF
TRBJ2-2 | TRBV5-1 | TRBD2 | CASSLGGGQRTGELFF
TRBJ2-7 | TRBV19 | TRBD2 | CASTLAGENEQYF
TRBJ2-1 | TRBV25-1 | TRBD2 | CASSDRRGVLHEQFF
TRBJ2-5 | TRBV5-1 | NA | CASSDFMRAEQETQYF
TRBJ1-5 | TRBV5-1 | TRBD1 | CASSWDRGGQPQHF
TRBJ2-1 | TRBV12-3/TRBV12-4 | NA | CASRGLDNEQFF
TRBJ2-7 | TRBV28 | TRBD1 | CASSFFQVRSDRALDEQYF
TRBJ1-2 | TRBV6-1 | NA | CASGGGGKHYGYTF
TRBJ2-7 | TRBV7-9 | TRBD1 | CASSLAGQGSYEQYF
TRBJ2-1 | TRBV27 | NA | CASSPFWSGRDEQFF
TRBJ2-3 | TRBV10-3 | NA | CAISGTASTDTQYF
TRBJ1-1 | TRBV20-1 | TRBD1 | CSARFGTGGTEAFF
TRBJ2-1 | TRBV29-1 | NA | CSVRRGGRGDNEQFF
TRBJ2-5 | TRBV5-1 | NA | CASRVDSQETQYF
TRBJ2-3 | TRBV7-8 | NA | CASSPRSFVTDTQYF
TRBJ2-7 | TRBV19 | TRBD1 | CASSMGQGRTEQYF
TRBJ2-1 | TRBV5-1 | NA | CASSLGGSSYNEQFF
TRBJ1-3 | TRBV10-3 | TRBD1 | CAISAGQIKLSSGNTIYF
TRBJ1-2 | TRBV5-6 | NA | CASSFSVTAYGYTF
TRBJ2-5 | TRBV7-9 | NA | CASSSGSPLETQYF
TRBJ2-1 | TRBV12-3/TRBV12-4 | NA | CASSLVVGAQVATEQFF
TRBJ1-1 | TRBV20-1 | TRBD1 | CSAGTGLGAFF
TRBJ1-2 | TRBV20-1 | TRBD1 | CSASAGRGLYTF
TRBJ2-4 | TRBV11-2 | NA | CASSSEGLALGNIQYF
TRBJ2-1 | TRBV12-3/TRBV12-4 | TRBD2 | CASCRLAMSSSYNEQFF
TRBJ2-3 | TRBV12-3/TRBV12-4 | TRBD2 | CANKREPGTDTQYF
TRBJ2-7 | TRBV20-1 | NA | CSARVNPYEQYF
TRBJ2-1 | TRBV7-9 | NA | CASSTTGTGAFTLEQFF